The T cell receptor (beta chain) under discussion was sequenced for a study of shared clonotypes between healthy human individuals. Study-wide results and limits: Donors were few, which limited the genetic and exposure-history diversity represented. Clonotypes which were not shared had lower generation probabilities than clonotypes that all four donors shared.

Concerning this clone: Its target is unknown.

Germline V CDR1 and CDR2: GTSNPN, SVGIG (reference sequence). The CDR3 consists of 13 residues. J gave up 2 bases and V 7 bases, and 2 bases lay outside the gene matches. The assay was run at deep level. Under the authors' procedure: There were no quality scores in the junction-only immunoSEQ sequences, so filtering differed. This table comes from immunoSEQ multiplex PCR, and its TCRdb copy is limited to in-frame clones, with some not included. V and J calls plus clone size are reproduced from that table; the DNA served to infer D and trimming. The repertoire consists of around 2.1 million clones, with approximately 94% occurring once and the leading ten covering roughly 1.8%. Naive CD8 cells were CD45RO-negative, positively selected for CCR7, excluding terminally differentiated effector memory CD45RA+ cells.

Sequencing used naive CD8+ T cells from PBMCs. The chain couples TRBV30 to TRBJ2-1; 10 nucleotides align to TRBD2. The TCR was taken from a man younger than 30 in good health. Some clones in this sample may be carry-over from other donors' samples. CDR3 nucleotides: TGTGCCTTAGCGGGAGGCACCTACAATGAGCAGTTCTTC. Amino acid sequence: CALAGGTYNEQFF.